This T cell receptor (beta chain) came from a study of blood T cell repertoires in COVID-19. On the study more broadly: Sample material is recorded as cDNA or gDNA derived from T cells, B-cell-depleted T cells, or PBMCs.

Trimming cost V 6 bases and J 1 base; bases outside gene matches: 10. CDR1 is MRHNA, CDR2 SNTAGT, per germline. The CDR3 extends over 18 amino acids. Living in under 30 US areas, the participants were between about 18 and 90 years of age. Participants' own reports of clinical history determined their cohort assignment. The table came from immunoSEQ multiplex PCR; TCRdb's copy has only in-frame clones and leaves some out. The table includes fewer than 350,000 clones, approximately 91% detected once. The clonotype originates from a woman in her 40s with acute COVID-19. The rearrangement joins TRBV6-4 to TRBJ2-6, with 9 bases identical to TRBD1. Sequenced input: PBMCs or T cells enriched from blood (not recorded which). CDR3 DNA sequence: TGTGCCAGCAGATTAGACAGGGGGATAATGTCTGGGGCCAACGTCCTGACTTTC. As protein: CASRLDRGIMSGANVLTF.